This T cell receptor (beta chain) was identified in a study of T and B cells in COVID-19 patients. Study context: Recovered patients mostly had mild to moderate COVID-19 managed as outpatients. Comorbidities linked to unfavorable COVID-19 outcome were present in about 90% of the roughly 20 active-infection patients. Median age was around 35 years in the recovered cohort and around 67 years in the active-infection cohort.

The CDR3 is 12 amino acids. V was shortened by 3 bases and J by 8 bases, with 13 bases between the two germline ends. CDR1 is GTSNPN, CDR2 SVGIG, per germline (reference sequence). Each TRB amplification used about 250-550 ng of genomic DNA from blood. Multiplex PCR with BIOMED2 TRB-A/B primer pools amplified TRB rearrangements. Using its own MiXCR run on the multiplex PCR reads, TCRdb lists one record per CDR3 protein. This sample has 850 to 1,100 distinct CDR3 sequences, with about 18% found just once. This clonotype is medium-sized (0.01 to 0.1%) by share. The sample consisted of blood. The chain recombines TRBV30 with TRBJ1-2; possible D gene TRBD1, 5 bases. The receptor was derived from a human donor with active COVID-19. CDR3 sequence (DNA): TGTGCCTGGAGGGGGGTAGAGAGGGGCTACACCTTC. Its translation: CAWRGVERGYTF.